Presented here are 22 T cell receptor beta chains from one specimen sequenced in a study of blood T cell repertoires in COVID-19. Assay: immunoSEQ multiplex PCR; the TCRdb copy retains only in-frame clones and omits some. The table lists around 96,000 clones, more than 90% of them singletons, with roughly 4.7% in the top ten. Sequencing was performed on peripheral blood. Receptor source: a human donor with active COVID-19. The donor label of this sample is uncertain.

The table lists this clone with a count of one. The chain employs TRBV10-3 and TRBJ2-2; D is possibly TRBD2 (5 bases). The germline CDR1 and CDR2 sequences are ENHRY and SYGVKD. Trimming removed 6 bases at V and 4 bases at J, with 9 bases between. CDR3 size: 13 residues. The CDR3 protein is CAISTSGTGELFF. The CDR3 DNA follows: TGTGCCATCAGCACCAGCGGCACCGGGGAGCTGTTTTTT.

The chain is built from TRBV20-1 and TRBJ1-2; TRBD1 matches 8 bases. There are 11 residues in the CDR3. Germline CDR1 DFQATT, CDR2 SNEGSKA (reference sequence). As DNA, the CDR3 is TGCAGAACAGGGGGGATCTATGGCTACACCTTC. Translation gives CRTGGIYGYTF.

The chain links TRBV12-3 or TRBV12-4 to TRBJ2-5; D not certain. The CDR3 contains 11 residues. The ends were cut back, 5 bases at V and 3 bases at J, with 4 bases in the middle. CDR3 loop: CASSQKETQYF. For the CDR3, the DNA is TGTGCCAGCAGTCAAAAAGAGACCCAGTACTTC.

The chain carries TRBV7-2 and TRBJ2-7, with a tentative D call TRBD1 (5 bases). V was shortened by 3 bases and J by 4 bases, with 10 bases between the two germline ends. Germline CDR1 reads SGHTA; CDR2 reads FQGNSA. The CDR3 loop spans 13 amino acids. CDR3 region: CASSFGQGYEQYF. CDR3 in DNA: TGTGCCAGCAGCTTTGGCCAGGGATACGAGCAGTACTTC.

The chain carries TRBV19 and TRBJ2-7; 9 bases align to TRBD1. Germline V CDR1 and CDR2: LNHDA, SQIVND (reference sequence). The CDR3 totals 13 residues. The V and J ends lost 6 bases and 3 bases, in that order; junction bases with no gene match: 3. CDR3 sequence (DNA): TGTGCCAGTAGGGGACAGGGAATCTACGAGCAGTACTTC. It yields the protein CASRGQGIYEQYF.

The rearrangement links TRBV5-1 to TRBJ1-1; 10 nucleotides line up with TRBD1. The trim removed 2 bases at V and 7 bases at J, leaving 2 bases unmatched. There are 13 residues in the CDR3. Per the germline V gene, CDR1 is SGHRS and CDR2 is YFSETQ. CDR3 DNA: TGCGCCAGCAGCTTAGACAGGGGGCATGAAGCTTTCTTT. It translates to CASSLDRGHEAFF. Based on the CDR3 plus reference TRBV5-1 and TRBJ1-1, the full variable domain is KAGVTQTPRYLIKTRGQQVTLSCSPISGHRSVSWYQQTPGQGLQFLFEYFSETQRNKGNFPGRFSGRQFSNSRSEMNVSTLELGDSALYLCASSLDRGHEAFFGQGTRLTVV.

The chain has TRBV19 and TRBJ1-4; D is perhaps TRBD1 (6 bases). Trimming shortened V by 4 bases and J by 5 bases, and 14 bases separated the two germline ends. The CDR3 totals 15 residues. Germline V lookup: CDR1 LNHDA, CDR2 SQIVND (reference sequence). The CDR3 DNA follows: TGTGCCAGTAGTACCGGACAGAGCCGGAATGAAAAACTGTTTTTT. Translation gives CASSTGQSRNEKLFF.

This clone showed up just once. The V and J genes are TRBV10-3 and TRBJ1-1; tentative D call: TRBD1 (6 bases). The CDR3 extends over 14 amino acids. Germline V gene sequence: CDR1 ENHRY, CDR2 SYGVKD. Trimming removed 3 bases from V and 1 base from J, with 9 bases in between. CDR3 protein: CAISEIRGNTEAFF. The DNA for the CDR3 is TGTGCCATCAGTGAAATCAGGGGGAACACTGAAGCTTTCTTT.

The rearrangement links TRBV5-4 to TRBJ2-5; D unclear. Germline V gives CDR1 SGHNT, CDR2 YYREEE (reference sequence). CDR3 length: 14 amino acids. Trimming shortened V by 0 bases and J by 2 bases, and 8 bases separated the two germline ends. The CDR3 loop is CASSLASSQETQYF. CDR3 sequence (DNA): TGTGCCAGCAGCTTGGCATCTAGTCAAGAGACCCAGTACTTC. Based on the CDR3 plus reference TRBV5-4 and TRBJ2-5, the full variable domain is ETGVTQSPTHLIKTRGQQVTLRCSSQSGHNTVSWYQQALGQGPQFIFQYYREEENGRGNFPPRFSGLQFPNYSSELNVNALELDDSALYLCASSLASSQETQYFGPGTRLLVL.

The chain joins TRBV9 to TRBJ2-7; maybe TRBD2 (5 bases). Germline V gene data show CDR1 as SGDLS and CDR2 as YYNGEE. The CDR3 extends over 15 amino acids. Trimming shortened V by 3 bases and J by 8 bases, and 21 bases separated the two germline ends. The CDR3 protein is CASSGREGIPIQQYF. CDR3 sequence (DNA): TGTGCCAGCAGCGGCCGTGAGGGTATCCCCATCCAGCAGTACTTC.

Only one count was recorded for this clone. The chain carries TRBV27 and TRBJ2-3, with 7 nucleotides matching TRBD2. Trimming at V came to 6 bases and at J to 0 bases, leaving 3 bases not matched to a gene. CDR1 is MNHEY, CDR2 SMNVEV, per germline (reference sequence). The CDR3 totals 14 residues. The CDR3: CASRGGVSTDTQYF. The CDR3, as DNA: TGTGCCAGCAGGGGGGGGGTGAGCACAGATACGCAGTATTTT.

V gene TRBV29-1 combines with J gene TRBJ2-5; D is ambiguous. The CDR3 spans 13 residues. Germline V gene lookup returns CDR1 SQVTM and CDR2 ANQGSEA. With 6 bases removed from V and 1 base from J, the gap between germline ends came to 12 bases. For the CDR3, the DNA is TGCAGCGTCGCCGCGCCGATCCAAGAGACCCAGTACTTC. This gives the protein CSVAAPIQETQYF.

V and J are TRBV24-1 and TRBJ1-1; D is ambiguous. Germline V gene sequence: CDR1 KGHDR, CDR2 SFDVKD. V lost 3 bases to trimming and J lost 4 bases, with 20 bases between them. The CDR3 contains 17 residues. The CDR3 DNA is TGTGCCACCAGTGATAGAGGTTCTAATACCTTGGGCACTGAAGCTTTCTTT. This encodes CATSDRGSNTLGTEAFF.

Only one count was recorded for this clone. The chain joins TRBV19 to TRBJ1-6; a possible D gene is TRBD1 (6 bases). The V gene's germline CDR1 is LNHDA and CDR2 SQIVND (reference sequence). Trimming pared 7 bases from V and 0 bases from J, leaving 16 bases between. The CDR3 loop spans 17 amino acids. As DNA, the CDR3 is TGTGCCAGTACCTTGACAGGTCCTAGCTCCTATAATTCACCCCTCCACTTT. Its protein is CASTLTGPSSYNSPLHF.

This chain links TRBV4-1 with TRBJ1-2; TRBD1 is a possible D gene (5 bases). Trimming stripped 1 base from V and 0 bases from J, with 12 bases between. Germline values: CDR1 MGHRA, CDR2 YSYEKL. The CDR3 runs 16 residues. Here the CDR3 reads CASSQVDQGPNYGYTF. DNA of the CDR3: TGCGCCAGCAGCCAAGTTGACCAGGGCCCTAACTATGGCTACACCTTC.

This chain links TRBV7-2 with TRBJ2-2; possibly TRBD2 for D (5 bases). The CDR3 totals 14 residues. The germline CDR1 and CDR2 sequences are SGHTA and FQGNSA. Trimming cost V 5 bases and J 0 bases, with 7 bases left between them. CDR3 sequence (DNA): TGTGCCAGCAGCACGGGGTCGAACACCGGGGAGCTGTTTTTT. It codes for CASSTGSNTGELFF.

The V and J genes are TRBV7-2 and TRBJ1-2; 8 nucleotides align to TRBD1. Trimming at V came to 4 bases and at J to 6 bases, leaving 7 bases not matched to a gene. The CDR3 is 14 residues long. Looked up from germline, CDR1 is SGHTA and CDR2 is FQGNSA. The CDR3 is CASSSYRGENGYTF. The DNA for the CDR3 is TGTGCCAGCAGCTCCTACAGGGGGGAGAATGGCTACACCTTC.

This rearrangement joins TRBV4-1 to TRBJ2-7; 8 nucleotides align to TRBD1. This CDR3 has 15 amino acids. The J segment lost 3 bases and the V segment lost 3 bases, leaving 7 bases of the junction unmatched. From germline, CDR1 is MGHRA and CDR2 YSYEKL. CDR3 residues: CASSQHRDRSYEQYF. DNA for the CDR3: TGCGCCAGCAGCCAGCACCGGGACAGGAGCTACGAGCAGTACTTC.

CDR3 nucleotide sequence: TGTGCCAGTCGTGCGGGGACAGGCAATCAGCCCCAGCATTTT. Its protein is CASRAGTGNQPQHF. The chain joins TRBV28 to TRBJ1-5; 7 nucleotides line up with TRBD1. Germline assignment: CDR1 MDHEN and CDR2 SYDVKM. CDR3 length: 14 residues. V shed 9 bases, J shed 2 bases, and the junction held 7 bases outside the gene matches.

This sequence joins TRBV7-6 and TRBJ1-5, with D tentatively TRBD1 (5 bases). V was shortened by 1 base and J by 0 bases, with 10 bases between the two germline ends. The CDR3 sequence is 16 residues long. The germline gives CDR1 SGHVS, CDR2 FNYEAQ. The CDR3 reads CASSLGTGDSNQPQHF. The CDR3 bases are TGTGCCAGCAGCTTAGGCACAGGAGATAGCAATCAGCCCCAGCATTTT.

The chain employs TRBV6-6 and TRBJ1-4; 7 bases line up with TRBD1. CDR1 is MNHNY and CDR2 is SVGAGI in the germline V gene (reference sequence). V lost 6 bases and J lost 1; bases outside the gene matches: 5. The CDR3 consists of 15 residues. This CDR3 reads CASRVNRGTNEKLFF. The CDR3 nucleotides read TGTGCCAGCAGAGTTAACAGGGGAACTAATGAAAAACTGTTTTTT.

CDR3 coding DNA: TGTGCCAGTAGTGAGGCAGCACCTAATTCACCCCTCCACTTT. Its translation: CASSEAAPNSPLHF. V and J are TRBV19 and TRBJ1-6; D is uncertain. This CDR3 is built from 14 residues. The germline V and J ends were trimmed by 5 bases and 6 bases, with 11 bases remaining between them. CDR1 and CDR2 (germline): LNHDA, SQIVND (reference sequence).